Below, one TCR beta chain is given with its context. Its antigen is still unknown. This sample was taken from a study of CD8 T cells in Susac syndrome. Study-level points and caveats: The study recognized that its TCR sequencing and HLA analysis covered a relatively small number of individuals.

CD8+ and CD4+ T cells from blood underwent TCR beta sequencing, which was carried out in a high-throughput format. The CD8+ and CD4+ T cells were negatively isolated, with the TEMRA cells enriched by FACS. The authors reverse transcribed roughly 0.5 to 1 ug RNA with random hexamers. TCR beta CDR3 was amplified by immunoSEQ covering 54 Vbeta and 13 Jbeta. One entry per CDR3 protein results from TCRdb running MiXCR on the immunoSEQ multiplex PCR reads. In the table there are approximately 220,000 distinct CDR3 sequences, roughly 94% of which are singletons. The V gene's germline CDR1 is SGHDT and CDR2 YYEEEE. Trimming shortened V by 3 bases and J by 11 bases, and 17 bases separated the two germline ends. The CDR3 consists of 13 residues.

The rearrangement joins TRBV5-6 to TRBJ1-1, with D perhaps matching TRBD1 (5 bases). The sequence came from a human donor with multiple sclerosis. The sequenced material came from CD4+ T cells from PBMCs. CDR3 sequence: CASSYRDPAWAFF. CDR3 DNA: TGTGCCAGCAGCTACCGGGACCCTGCTTGGGCTTTCTTT.